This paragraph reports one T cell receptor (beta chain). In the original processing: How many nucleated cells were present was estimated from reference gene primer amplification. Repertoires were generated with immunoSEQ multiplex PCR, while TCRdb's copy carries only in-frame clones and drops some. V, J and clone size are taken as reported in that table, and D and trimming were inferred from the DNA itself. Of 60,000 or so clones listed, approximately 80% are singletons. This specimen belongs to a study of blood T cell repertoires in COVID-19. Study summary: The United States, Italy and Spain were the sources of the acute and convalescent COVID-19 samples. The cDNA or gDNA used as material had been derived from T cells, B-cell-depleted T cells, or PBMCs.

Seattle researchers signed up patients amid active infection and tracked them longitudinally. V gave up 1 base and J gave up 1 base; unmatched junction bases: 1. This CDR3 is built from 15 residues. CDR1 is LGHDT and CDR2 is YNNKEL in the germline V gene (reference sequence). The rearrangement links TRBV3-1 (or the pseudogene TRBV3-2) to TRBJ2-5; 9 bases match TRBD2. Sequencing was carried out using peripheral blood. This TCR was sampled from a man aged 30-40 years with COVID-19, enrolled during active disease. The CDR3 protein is CASSQGSGSQETQYF. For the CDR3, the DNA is TGTGCCAGCAGCCAAGGTAGCGGGAGCCAAGAGACCCAGTACTTC.